These T cell receptor beta chains were read from a single sample in a study of T cells in localized non-small cell lung cancer. Libraries were prepared by immunoSEQ multiplex PCR; TCRdb keeps only in-frame clonotypes and omits some of them. Altogether fewer than 100,000 clones are present, approximately 90% being singletons, with the ten largest covering about 15%. The sequencing used peripheral blood, collected before any cancer treatment. These receptors all stem from a man aged 35-75 years with stage I squamous cell lung carcinoma. CDR3s leave out the opening cysteine and the closing phenylalanine or tryptophan. The order of the fields is V gene, J gene, clone size, CDR3 protein. Clone size appears in some rows only: once, few, many, or a class for an expanded clone.

>TRBV14|TRBJ1-1|-
ASSQDVWSAGKSEAF
>TRBV5-1|TRBJ1-2|-
ASSLEGQGGGYT
>TRBV2|TRBJ1-6|-
ASSPGALLGSPLH
>TRBV5-6|TRBJ1-1|-
ASSFLPGGTEAF
>TRBV27|TRBJ1-4|-
ASRQTGLGEKLF
>TRBV4-1|TRBJ1-2|-
ASSQDLLPGQGSGYT
>TRBV9|TRBJ2-2|-
ASSFRDSNTGELF
>TRBV10-3|TRBJ1-2|-
AISDQTGPYGYT
>TRBV6-5|TRBJ1-3|-
ASSYSKAQGNTIY
>TRBV7-2|TRBJ1-2|-
ASSLASGAGGYT
>TRBV5-1|TRBJ2-1|-
ASSSPRTVDNEQF
>TRBV28|TRBJ2-7|-
ASSGLAGLYEQY
>TRBV18|TRBJ1-2|once
ASSPRDSEKARGYT
>TRBV4-2|TRBJ1-4|once
ASSPGTGVGEKLF
>TRBV5-4|TRBJ1-1|-
ASSLARRDTEAF
>TRBV5-1|TRBJ2-1|-
ASSLWTVPDTEQF
>TRBV5-1|TRBJ2-1|-
ASSSPSGGNLNEQF
>TRBV7-7|TRBJ2-3|-
ASSLISGDTQY
>TRBV4-3|TRBJ2-7|-
ASSQRTGFSYEQY
>TRBV5-1|TRBJ2-3|-
ASSLSSGGAVFTDTQY
>TRBV6-5|TRBJ1-1|-
ASSYKHEAF
>TRBV7-9|TRBJ1-3|-
ASSLEGTRNTIY
>TRBV4-1|TRBJ2-1|-
ASSQGVGNEQF
>TRBV5-1|TRBJ2-7|-
ASSLTGGSSYEQY
>TRBV16|TRBJ1-3|few
ASSPSGRPGNTIY
>TRBV2|TRBJ1-3|-
ASKPDSSGNTIY
>TRBV5-1|TRBJ1-1|few
ASSLAWGEGEAF
>TRBV5-1|TRBJ2-6|-
ASSPRVSGANVLT
>TRBV7-2|TRBJ2-1|-
ASSLYSGPNNEQF
>TRBV5-4|TRBJ2-1|-
ASSPGQGRSYNEQF
>TRBV11-2|TRBJ2-7|-
ASSLGPGGRAYEQY
>TRBV2|TRBJ2-2|-
ASSITGAPGELF
>TRBV10-3|TRBJ1-3|-
AISEPGNRNTIY
>TRBV6-1|TRBJ1-4|few
ASSEGTGREKLF
>TRBV6-6|TRBJ2-2|-
ASSYPTVANTGELF
>TRBV7-8|TRBJ1-2|once
ASSLVAVNYGYT
>TRBV7-2|TRBJ2-6|-
ASSPAGANVLT
>TRBV7-9|TRBJ2-5|-
ASSSSLGRGLMETQY
>TRBV27|TRBJ2-7|-
ASARDRAYEQY
>TRBV28|TRBJ1-1|-
ASSGGVTTEAF
>TRBV6-5|TRBJ1-4|-
ASSYTGSPGGKLF
>TRBV7-9|TRBJ2-1|once
ASSLVVLRTGGINEQF
>TRBV5-6|TRBJ1-1|-
ASSLVGGGLRTEAF
>TRBV5-4|TRBJ1-6|-
ASSTQGARSPLH
>TRBV6-1|TRBJ2-3|-
ASSDLGSSDTQY
>TRBV6-5|TRBJ1-2|-
ASSPIQGAYGYT
>TRBV5-1|TRBJ2-7|-
ASRGQGTGYEQY
>TRBV5-1|TRBJ2-1|once
ASSFNPGGEQF
>TRBV2|TRBJ1-5|-
ASSRGRENQPQH
>TRBV29-1|TRBJ2-7|-
SVTGGLPPYEQY
>TRBV18|TRBJ1-6|-
ASSLVQKGTFDAPLH
>TRBV5-6|TRBJ1-1|-
ASSFDSPYTEAF
>TRBV28|TRBJ1-2|-
ASRVGRAAVGYT
>TRBV7-9|TRBJ1-6|-
ASSYPPGGADNSPLH
>TRBV16|TRBJ1-6|-
ASSQSSKGLSTLH
>TRBV5-4|TRBJ2-3|few
ASSPRDRGRGDTQY
>TRBV7-9|TRBJ1-2|-
ASSLLAESDGYT